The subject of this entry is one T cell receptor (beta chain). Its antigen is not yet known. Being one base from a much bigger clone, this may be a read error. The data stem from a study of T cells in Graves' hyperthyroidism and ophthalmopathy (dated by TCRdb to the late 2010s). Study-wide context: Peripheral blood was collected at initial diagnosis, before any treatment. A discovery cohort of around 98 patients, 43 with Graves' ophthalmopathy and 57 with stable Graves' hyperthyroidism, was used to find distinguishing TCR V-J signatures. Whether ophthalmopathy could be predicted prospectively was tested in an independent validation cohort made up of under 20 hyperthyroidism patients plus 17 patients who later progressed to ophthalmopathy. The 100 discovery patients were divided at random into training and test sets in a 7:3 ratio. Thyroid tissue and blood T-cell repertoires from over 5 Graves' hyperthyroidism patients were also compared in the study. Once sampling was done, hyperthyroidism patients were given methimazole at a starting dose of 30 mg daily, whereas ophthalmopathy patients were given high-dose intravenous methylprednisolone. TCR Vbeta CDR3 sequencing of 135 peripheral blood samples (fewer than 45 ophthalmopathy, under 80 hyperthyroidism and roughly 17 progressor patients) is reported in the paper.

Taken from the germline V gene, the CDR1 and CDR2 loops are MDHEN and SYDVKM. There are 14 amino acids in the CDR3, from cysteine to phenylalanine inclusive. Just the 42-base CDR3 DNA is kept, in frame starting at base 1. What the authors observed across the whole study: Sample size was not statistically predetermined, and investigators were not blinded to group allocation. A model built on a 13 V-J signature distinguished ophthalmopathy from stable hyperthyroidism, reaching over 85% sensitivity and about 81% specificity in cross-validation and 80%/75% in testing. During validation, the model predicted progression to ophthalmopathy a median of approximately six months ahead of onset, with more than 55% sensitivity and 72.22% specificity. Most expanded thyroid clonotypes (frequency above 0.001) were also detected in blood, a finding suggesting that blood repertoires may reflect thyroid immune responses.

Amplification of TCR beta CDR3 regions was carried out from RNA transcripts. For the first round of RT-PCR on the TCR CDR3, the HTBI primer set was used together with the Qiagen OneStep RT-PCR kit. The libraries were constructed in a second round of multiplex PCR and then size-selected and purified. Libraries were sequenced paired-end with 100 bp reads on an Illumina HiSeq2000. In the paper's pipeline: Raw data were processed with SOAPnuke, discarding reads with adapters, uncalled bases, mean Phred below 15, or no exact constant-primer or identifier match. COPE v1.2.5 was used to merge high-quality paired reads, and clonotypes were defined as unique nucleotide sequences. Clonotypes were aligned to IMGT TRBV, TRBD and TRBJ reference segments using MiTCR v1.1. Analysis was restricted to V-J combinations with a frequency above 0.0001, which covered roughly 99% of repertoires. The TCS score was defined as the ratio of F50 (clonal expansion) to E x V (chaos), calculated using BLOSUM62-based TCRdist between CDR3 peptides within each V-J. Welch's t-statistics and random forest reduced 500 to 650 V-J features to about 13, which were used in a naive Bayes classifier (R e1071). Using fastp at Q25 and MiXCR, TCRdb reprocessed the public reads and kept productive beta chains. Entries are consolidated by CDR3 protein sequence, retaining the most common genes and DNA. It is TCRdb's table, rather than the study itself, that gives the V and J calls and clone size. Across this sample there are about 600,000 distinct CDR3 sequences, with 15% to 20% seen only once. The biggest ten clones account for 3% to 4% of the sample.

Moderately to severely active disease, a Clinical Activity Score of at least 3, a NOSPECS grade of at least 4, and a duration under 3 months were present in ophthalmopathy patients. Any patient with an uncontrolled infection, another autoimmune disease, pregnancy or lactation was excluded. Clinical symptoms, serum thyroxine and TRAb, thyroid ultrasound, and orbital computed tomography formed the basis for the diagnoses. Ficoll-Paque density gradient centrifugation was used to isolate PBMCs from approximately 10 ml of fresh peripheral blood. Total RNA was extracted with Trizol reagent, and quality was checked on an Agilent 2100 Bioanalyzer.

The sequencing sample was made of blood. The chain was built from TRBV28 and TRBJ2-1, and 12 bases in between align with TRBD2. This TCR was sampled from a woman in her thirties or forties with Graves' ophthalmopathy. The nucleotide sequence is TGTGTCAGCAGGCAAAGGACTAGCGGGATACCACAGTTCTTC. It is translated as CVSRQRTSGIPQFF.